The 15 T cell receptor beta chains given below trace back to one sample, sequenced in a study of OX40 agonist ivuxolimab in advanced cancers. Method: immunoSEQ multiplex PCR; TCRdb's copy keeps in-frame clones and lacks some. Among roughly 50,000 clones listed, around 84% were seen once. The sample consisted of CD4+ or CD8+ T cells sorted from blood, taken in a trial of the OX40 agonist ivuxolimab. These receptors all come from an adult with an advanced solid tumor such as melanoma, head and neck, liver or kidney cancer.

The chain has TRBV6-6 and TRBJ1-5, with D possibly TRBD1 on 5 matching bases. V lost 2 bases to trimming and J lost 3 bases, with 8 bases between them. Germline V gives CDR1 MNHNY, CDR2 SVGAGI (reference sequence). The CDR3 has 14 amino acids. The CDR3 DNA reads TGTGCCAGCAGTTACGGCAGGGACAATCAGCCCCAGCATTTT. This translates into CASSYGRDNQPQHF.

The CDR3 loop is CASSEQGTHSNQPQHF. The CDR3 region has the DNA TGTGCCAGCAGTGAACAGGGTACCCATAGCAATCAGCCCCAGCATTTT. The rearrangement links TRBV6-1 to TRBJ1-5; the D gene is possibly TRBD1 (5 bases). Trimming shortened V by 2 bases and J by 0 bases, and 11 bases separated the two germline ends. Per the germline V gene, CDR1 is MNHNS and CDR2 is SASEGT. This CDR3 comprises 16 residues.

The genes are TRBV7-2 and TRBJ1-6; D unresolved. V lost 3 bases and J lost 6, with 6 bases in between. CDR1 SGHTA and CDR2 FQGNSA come from the germline V gene. The CDR3 has 13 residues. The CDR3: CASSFALNSPLHF. DNA of the CDR3: TGTGCCAGCAGCTTCGCCCTTAATTCACCCCTCCACTTT.

This chain's CDR3 is CASSYRGGGTEAFF. In DNA, the CDR3 is TGTGCCAGCAGTTACAGGGGAGGGGGTACTGAAGCTTTCTTT. The rearrangement joins TRBV6-5 to TRBJ1-1; the D gene is possibly TRBD1 (6 bases). The CDR3 covers 14 residues. Trimming shortened V by 2 bases and J by 5 bases, and 12 bases separated the two germline ends. CDR1 and CDR2 from the germline V gene are MNHEY and SVGAGI.

J is TRBJ1-3 and V is TRBV7-2; TRBD1 matches at 7 bases. With V trimmed by 4 bases and J by 0 bases, 9 bases remained unmatched. The CDR3 has 17 amino acids. CDR1 SGHTA and CDR2 FQGNSA come from the germline V gene. DNA for the CDR3: TGTGCCAGCAGCTCCAGAGGGGGCAGCTCCTCTGGAAACACCATATATTTT. Encoded protein: CASSSRGGSSSGNTIYF. Filled out from reference TRBV7-2 and TRBJ1-3, the complete variable domain reads GAGVSQSPSNKVTEKGKDVELRCDPISGHTALYWYRQSLGQGLEFLIYFQGNSAPDKSGLPSDRFSAERTGGSVSTLTIQRTQQEDSAVYLCASSSRGGSSSGNTIYFGEGSWLTVV.

The rearrangement links TRBV7-6 to TRBJ1-1; TRBD1 might be the D (5 bases). Germline V gene lookup returns CDR1 SGHVS and CDR2 FNYEAQ. This CDR3 is built from 15 residues. With 1 base removed from V and 2 bases from J, the gap between germline ends came to 11 bases. The CDR3 loop is CASSLDSGANTEAFF. CDR3 sequence (DNA): TGTGCCAGCAGCTTAGATAGTGGGGCAAACACTGAAGCTTTCTTT.

This clone showed up just once. V usage is TRBV9 and J usage is TRBJ1-4, with D possibly matching TRBD1 (6 bases). Trimming shortened V by 0 bases and J by 2 bases, and 14 bases separated the two germline ends. This CDR3 region has 17 residues. Germline V CDR1 and CDR2: SGDLS, YYNGEE. The CDR3 here is CASSVGGGRSTNEKLFF. CDR3 DNA sequence: TGTGCCAGCAGCGTAGGAGGGGGGAGATCGACTAATGAAAAACTGTTTTTT.

This chain links TRBV6-5 with TRBJ2-5; 9 positions match TRBD2. The J segment lost 5 bases and the V segment lost 3 bases, leaving 4 bases of the junction unmatched. From germline, CDR1 is MNHEY and CDR2 SVGAGI. The CDR3 has 14 amino acids. CDR3 protein: CASSYSGGRETQYF. Written as DNA, the CDR3 is TGTGCCAGCAGTTATAGCGGGGGCAGGGAGACCCAGTACTTC.

The CDR3 DNA follows: TGTGCCAGTAGTACTGGACAGTGGAACACTGAAGCTTTCTTT. Translating it yields CASSTGQWNTEAFF. This sequence joins TRBV19 and TRBJ1-1; a possible D gene is TRBD1 (6 bases). V was trimmed by 4 bases and J by 1 base, leaving 10 bases between them. CDR3 length: 14 amino acids. Germline V CDR1 and CDR2: LNHDA, SQIVND (reference sequence).

CDR3: CASSANGGGAWVNQPQHF. The DNA of the CDR3 is TGCGCCAGCAGCGCAAACGGTGGGGGGGCTTGGGTCAATCAGCCCCAGCATTTT. The chain combines TRBV4-1 with TRBJ1-5, with D tentatively TRBD1 (6 bases). The CDR3 totals 18 residues. V was clipped by 5 bases and J by 3 bases, with 23 bases between them. Germline values: CDR1 MGHRA, CDR2 YSYEKL.

The V and J genes are TRBV6-6 and TRBJ2-7, with a tentative D call TRBD1 (5 bases). V lost 7 bases and J lost 6, with 16 bases in between. This CDR3 comprises 13 residues. CDR1 and CDR2 (germline): MNHNY, SVGAGI (reference sequence). CDR3 amino acids: CASKQGSILEQYF. DNA of the CDR3: TGTGCCAGCAAGCAGGGTTCGATCCTCGAGCAGTACTTC.

This chain joins TRBV18 and TRBJ1-5, with D perhaps TRBD1 (5 bases). Germline V CDR1 and CDR2: KGHSH, LQKENI. CDR3 length: 14 residues. V was clipped by 6 bases and J by 0 bases, with 9 bases between them. CDR3 loop: CASSPGSSNQPQHF. The CDR3, as DNA: TGTGCCAGCTCCCCAGGGTCTAGCAATCAGCCCCAGCATTTT.

This clone has only a few counts. The genes are TRBV11-2 and TRBJ1-2; TRBD1 aligns across 7 bases. This CDR3 comprises 15 residues. J lost 7 bases, V lost 2 bases, and 10 bases had no gene match. Germline V CDR1 and CDR2: SGHAT, FQNNGV. CDR3 amino acids: CASSLRGRGPFGYTF. Here the CDR3 DNA reads TGTGCCAGCAGCTTAAGGGGGCGGGGACCGTTTGGCTACACCTTC.

V is TRBV5-1 and J is TRBJ2-3; no definite D call. The germline gives CDR1 SGHRS, CDR2 YFSETQ. The CDR3 loop spans 12 amino acids. V was pared by 4 bases and J by 2 bases, with 5 bases between. The CDR3 DNA reads TGCGCCAGCAGCCCCTTCACAGATACGCAGTATTTT. Translation gives CASSPFTDTQYF.

The chain employs TRBV18 and TRBJ2-4, with TRBD1 matching over 8 bases. The germline CDR1 and CDR2 sequences are KGHSH and LQKENI. CDR3 size: 12 residues. The V and J ends lost 5 bases and 16 bases, in that order; junction bases with no gene match: 10. CDR3 DNA: TGTGCCAGCTCATCCGACAGGGGTGCACCTTACTTC. As protein: CASSSDRGAPYF.